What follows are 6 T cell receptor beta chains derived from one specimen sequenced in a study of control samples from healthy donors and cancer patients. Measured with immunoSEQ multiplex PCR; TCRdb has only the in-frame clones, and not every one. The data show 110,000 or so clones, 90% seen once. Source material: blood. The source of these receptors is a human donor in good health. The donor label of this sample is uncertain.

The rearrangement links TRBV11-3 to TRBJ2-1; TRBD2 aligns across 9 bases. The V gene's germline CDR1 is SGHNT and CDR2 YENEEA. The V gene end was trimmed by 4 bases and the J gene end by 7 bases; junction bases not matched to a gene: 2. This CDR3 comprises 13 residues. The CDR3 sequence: CASSSLAGNEQFF. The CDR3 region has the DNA TGTGCCAGCAGCTCCCTAGCGGGGAATGAGCAGTTCTTC.

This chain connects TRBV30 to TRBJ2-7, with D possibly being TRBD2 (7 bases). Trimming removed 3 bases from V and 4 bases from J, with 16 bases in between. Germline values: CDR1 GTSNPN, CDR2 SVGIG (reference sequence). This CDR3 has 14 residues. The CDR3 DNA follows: TGTGCCTGGAGCGAAGGGGGGGCTTTGTACGAGCAGTACTTC. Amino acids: CAWSEGGALYEQYF.

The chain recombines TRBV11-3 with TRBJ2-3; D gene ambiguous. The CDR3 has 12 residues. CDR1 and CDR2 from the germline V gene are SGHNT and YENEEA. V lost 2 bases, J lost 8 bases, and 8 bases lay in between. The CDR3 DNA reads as TGTGCCAGCAGCTTAAACTTGGGTACGCAGTATTTT. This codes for CASSLNLGTQYF. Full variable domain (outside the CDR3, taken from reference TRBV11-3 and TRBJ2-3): EAGVVQSPRYKIIEKKQPVAFWCNPISGHNTLYWYLQNLGQGPELLIRYENEEAVDDSQLPKDRFSAERLKGVDSTLKIQPAELGDSAVYLCASSLNLGTQYFGPGTRLTVL.

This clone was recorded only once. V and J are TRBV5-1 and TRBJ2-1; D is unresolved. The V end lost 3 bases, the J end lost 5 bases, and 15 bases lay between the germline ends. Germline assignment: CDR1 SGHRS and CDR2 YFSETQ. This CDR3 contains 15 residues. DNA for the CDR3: TGCGCCAGCAGCTCTGTCGGGCTACAGAACAATGAGCAGTTCTTC. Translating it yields CASSSVGLQNNEQFF. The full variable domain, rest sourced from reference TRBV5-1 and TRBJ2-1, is KAGVTQTPRYLIKTRGQQVTLSCSPISGHRSVSWYQQTPGQGLQFLFEYFSETQRNKGNFPGRFSGRQFSNSRSEMNVSTLELGDSALYLCASSSVGLQNNEQFFGPGTRLTVL.

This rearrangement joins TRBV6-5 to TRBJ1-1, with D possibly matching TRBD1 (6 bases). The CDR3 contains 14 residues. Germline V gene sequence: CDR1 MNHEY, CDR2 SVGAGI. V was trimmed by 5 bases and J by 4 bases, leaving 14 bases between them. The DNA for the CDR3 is TGTGCCAGCAGTAAAACAGGGTTGGTCACTGAAGCTTTCTTT. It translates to CASSKTGLVTEAFF.

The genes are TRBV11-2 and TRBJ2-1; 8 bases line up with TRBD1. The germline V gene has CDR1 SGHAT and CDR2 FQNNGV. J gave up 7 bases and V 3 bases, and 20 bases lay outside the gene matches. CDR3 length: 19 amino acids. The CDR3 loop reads CASSFWTGTVEVRVNEQFF. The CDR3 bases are TGTGCCAGCAGCTTTTGGACAGGGACGGTAGAGGTGCGAGTGAATGAGCAGTTCTTC.